This TCR beta chain was found in a study of lymphopenia after photon versus proton radiotherapy. V dropped 3 bases and J dropped 6; count of bases not matched to a gene: 11. CDR3 length: 16 amino acids. Looked up from germline, CDR1 is LGHNA and CDR2 is YSLEER. TCRdb's copy holds only in-frame clones and misses some; the assay was immunoSEQ multiplex PCR. The table includes 3,500 or so clones, about 80% detected once. This chain links TRBV4-3 with TRBJ2-3; 8 positions match TRBD2. The TCR was taken from a man older than 75 with esophageal cancer. The sample consisted of peripheral blood, taken from a patient treated with proton-based radiotherapy. CDR3 residues: CASSQDGTRRGDTQYF. CDR3 DNA: TGCGCCAGCAGCCAGGACGGGACTAGAAGAGGGGATACGCAGTATTTT.